The 5 T cell receptor beta chains given below trace back to one sample, sequenced in a study of T cell responses to AZD1222 COVID-19 vaccine. The data were produced by immunoSEQ multiplex PCR, yet TCRdb's version contains in-frame clones alone and is incomplete. This sample has around 53,000 clones, with about 86% found just once. This specimen consisted of peripheral blood, obtained 28 days after the second AZD1222 dose. The receptors were gathered from an adult who received the AZD1222 COVID-19 vaccine.

The chain carries TRBV2 and TRBJ1-2, with D possibly matching TRBD1 (6 bases). V was shortened by 7 bases and J by 2 bases, with 8 bases between the two germline ends. Germline-derived CDR1 and CDR2 are SNHLY and FYNNEI. This CDR3 contains 12 residues. The CDR3 nucleotides are TGTGCCAGCACTAGGGGGAACTATGGCTACACCTTC. Residues: CASTRGNYGYTF. The full variable domain, in which reference TRBV2 and TRBJ1-2 provide the parts outside the CDR3, is EPEVTQTPSHQVTQMGQEVILRCVPISNHLYFYWYRQILGQKVEFLVSFYNNEISEKSEIFDDQFSVERPDGSNFTLKIRSTKLEDSAMYFCASTRGNYGYTFGSGTRLTVV.

V gene TRBV29-1 combines with J gene TRBJ2-1; D remains ambiguous. The germline V gene has CDR1 SQVTM and CDR2 ANQGSEA. The CDR3 contains 11 residues. Trimming took off 2 bases at V and 3 bases at J, with 2 bases between the two ends. The CDR3 nucleotides are TGCAGCGTTGAATTCTACAATGAGCAGTTCTTC. Its translation is CSVEFYNEQFF.

This clone has a single count. The J gene is TRBJ1-1, the V gene TRBV5-1; D may be TRBD1 (6 bases). The CDR3 extends over 14 amino acids. Trimming left V 2 bases short and J 1 base short, with 9 bases between. Germline CDR1 SGHRS, CDR2 YFSETQ. The CDR3 sequence: CASSFVQGNTEAFF. CDR3 DNA: TGCGCCAGCAGCTTTGTACAGGGGAACACTGAAGCTTTCTTT.

This chain links TRBV29-1 with TRBJ2-1; the D call may be TRBD1 or TRBD2 (5 bases each). V was clipped by 7 bases and J by 0 bases, with 13 bases between them. Germline V lookup: CDR1 SQVTM, CDR2 ANQGSEA. This CDR3 is built from 14 residues. The CDR3 DNA reads TGCAGCGCCCTAGCCGACAGCTCCTACAATGAGCAGTTCTTC. Its protein is CSALADSSYNEQFF.

The V gene is TRBV5-6, the J gene TRBJ1-2; 7 bases match TRBD1. The length of the CDR3 is 17 residues. Germline trimming cut 2 bases from V and 2 bases from J; bases unmatched to any gene: 12. Germline-derived CDR1 and CDR2 are SGHDT and YYEEEE. In DNA, the CDR3 is TGTGCCAGCAGCTTTAAAAATCAGGGGGTACGGAACTATGGCTACACCTTC. Residues: CASSFKNQGVRNYGYTF.